Each of the 5 T cell receptor beta chains below was sequenced from the same sample in a study of cytomegalovirus exposure and HLA in healthy donors. The study ran its PCR with 60 Vbeta and 13 Jbeta primers. Profiled with immunoSEQ multiplex PCR; TCRdb holds only in-frame clones, not every one. The sample shows some 150,000 clones, roughly 9.7% of them seen only once. Sequenced material: PBMCs. The receptor source for this set is a man aged 50 to 60 in good health and CMV-seronegative.

CDR3 sequence (DNA): TGCGCCAGCAGCCAAGAGGGCAGGGGGCAAGAGACCCAGTACTTC. Protein sequence: CASSQEGRGQETQYF. V usage is TRBV4-1 and J usage is TRBJ2-5; 7 positions match TRBD1. The length of the CDR3 is 15 residues. The germline V gene encodes CDR1 MGHRA and CDR2 YSYEKL. Losses at the gene ends were 0 bases for V and 2 bases for J; bases not matched to a gene: 3.

This clone occurred a few times. This sequence joins TRBV9 and TRBJ2-2, with D unclear. Per germline, CDR1 SGDLS and CDR2 YYNGEE. V gave up 1 base and J gave up 2 bases, with 9 bases separating them. The CDR3 length is 15 residues. CDR3 amino acids: CASSVSSPNTGELFF. The CDR3 region has the DNA TGTGCCAGCAGCGTATCTTCCCCCAACACCGGGGAGCTGTTTTTT.

To note about this clone: An end of the junction does not agree with germline; a read error may underlie this. Written as DNA, the CDR3 is TGTGCCAGTAGTATTCCCCTAGCGGATGCAGATACGCAGTGTTTT. This translates into CASSIPLADADTQCF. This rearrangement joins TRBV19 to TRBJ2-3; TRBD2 matches 7 bases. The CDR3 extends over 15 amino acids. Germline V gene sequence: CDR1 LNHDA, CDR2 SQIVND (reference sequence).

V and J are TRBV18 and TRBJ1-2, with TRBD1 matching over 10 bases. The V gene end was trimmed by 4 bases and the J gene end by 2 bases; junction bases not matched to a gene: 4. From germline, CDR1 is KGHSH and CDR2 LQKENI. The CDR3 is made up of 15 amino acids. This chain's CDR3 is CASSLRQGANYGYTF. CDR3 coding DNA: TGTGCCAGCTCACTACGACAGGGGGCAAACTATGGCTACACCTTC.

This clone occurred a few times. The V and J genes are TRBV15 and TRBJ2-1; 7 bases agree with TRBD1. This CDR3 has 15 amino acids. From germline, CDR1 is LNHNV and CDR2 YYDKDF (reference sequence). The junction had 8 bases not matched to a gene; V was cut back by 2 bases and J by 7 bases. The CDR3 loop is CATSRPRTGNNEQFF. The CDR3 DNA is TGTGCCACCAGCAGACCCCGGACAGGCAATAATGAGCAGTTCTTC. Variable domain in full (rest from reference TRBV15 and TRBJ2-1): DAMVIQNPRYQVTQFGKPVTLSCSQTLNHNVMYWYQQKSSQAPKLLFHYYDKDFNNEADTPDNFQSRRPNTSFCFLDIRSPGLGDTAMYLCATSRPRTGNNEQFFGPGTRLTVL.